The clone carrying this T cell receptor (beta chain) was seen a handful of times. These data belong to a study of blood T cells in healthy people across ages. Trimming left V 7 bases short and J 0 bases short, with 12 bases between. The CDR3 is 13 residues long. Germline assignment: CDR1 SQVTM and CDR2 ANQGSEA. Primers used in a second PCR of roughly 6 to 11 cycles were a sample-barcoded 5' primer and a J-beta primer mix. TCRdb fed the 5' RACE reads into MiXCR, producing one record per CDR3 protein. The sample includes some 900,000 distinct CDR3 sequences, around 48% of them seen just once. The rearrangement links TRBV29-1 to TRBJ2-5; D is perhaps TRBD2 (5 bases). Sequenced input: blood. The TCR originated in a man aged 25-45 years in good health. CDR3 sequence: CSAYLANQETQYF. In DNA, the CDR3 is TGCAGCGCTTACCTAGCTAACCAAGAGACCCAGTACTTC. The full variable domain, rest sourced from reference TRBV29-1 and TRBJ2-5, is SAVISQKPSRDICQRGTSLTIQCQVDSQVTMMFWYRQQPGQSLTLIATANQGSEATYESGFVIDKFPISRPNLTFSTLTVSNMSPEDSSIYLCSAYLANQETQYFGPGTRLLVL.